This TCR beta chain emerged from a study of blood T cells in healthy people across ages. The study, taken as a whole, reports: With age, beta diversity per million T cells declined roughly linearly, significantly by 35 to 40.

Through a sample-barcoded 5' primer and a J-beta primer mix, a second PCR was run for roughly 7 to 12 cycles. Each cDNA molecule received a tag from a template-switch adaptor that had 12 random nucleotides. From the 5' RACE reads, TCRdb called clonotypes with MiXCR, one entry per CDR3 protein. This table has about 1.6 million distinct CDR3 sequences, roughly 30% appearing once. Donors were systemically healthy Caucasian individuals from Russia aged about 6 to 100 years. Per sample, at least 5 micrograms of total RNA were extracted. CDR3 length equals 13 residues. CDR1 is MDHEN and CDR2 is SYDVKM in the germline V gene. V dropped 5 bases and J dropped 4 bases, with 11 bases sitting between them. Only a few counts were recorded for this clonotype. Its specificity is unknown.

This chain connects TRBV28 to TRBJ1-1; D gene uncertain. The specimen was blood. This clonotype was sampled from a woman aged 25 to 45 in good health. CDR3 bases: TGTGCCAGCAGTCCTGGATATAGCACTGAAGCTTTCTTT. This gives the protein CASSPGYSTEAFF.